This TCR beta chain was captured in a study of PD-1 blockade in classical Hodgkin lymphoma. Broader study findings: Researchers reported that CD4+ TCR diversity, though not CD8+, rose significantly by C4D1. With respect to the repertoire differences, their causes, possibly disease activity or prior therapy, remain undefined. Newly diagnosed patients were said to have less baseline TCR diversity than healthy donors did.

V dropped 3 bases and J dropped 8 bases, with 20 bases sitting between them. The germline CDR1 and CDR2 sequences are LGHNA and YNFKEQ. CDR3 length: 16 amino acids. As concerns this clone: What it binds is unknown.

Brentuximab vedotin exposure varied among the patients, all of whom had relapsed after autologous stem cell transplantation. Some clones are missing from TCRdb's copy, which holds only in-frame ones; the method was immunoSEQ multiplex PCR. The table records 30,000 or so clones, more than 65% of them present only once. The sequenced sample was peripheral blood mononuclear cells (PBMCs), obtained before the second cycle of nivolumab. This clonotype originated in a human donor with classical Hodgkin lymphoma. The genes are TRBV4-2 and TRBJ2-1, with TRBD2 as a possible D gene (7 bases). CDR3 residues: CASSQVVIGGADEQFF. As DNA, the CDR3 is TGTGCCAGCAGCCAGGTCGTCATTGGGGGGGCCGATGAGCAGTTCTTC.